These 26 T cell receptor beta chains originate from one sample sequenced in a study of T cells in Graves' hyperthyroidism and ophthalmopathy. Amplified TCR beta CDR3 regions derived from RNA transcripts. First-round RT-PCR with HTBI primers amplified the TCR CDR3 region. TCRdb analysed the multiplex PCR reads with MiXCR anew, one entry per CDR3 protein. The sample yields around 520,000 distinct CDR3 sequences, roughly 14% seen once. The specimen was blood. These receptor sequences come from a woman aged 18-29 years with Graves' hyperthyroidism.

This clonotype was seen a few times. The junction and the germline gene differ at one end; a read error may be behind it. The J gene is TRBJ2-3, the V gene TRBV7-9, with D possibly matching TRBD1 (6 bases). Looked up from germline, CDR1 is SEHNR and CDR2 is FQNEAQ (reference sequence). The CDR3 length is 15 residues. CDR3 loop: CASSLGDISTDTQYF. In nucleotides, the CDR3 is TGCGCCAGCAGCTTGGGGGACATTAGCACAGATACGCAGTATTTT.

This clonotype was observed at least ten times. The chain is built from TRBV6-1 and TRBJ1-1, with D possibly TRBD1 on 5 matching bases. The CDR3 spans 15 residues. CDR1 is MNHNS, CDR2 SASEGT, per germline. Trimming pared 6 bases from V and 6 bases from J, leaving 20 bases between. CDR3: CASSTRGAGSAEAFF. CDR3 DNA sequence: TGTGCCAGCAGCACCAGAGGAGCAGGGAGTGCTGAAGCTTTCTTT.

This clonotype came up many times. This chain joins TRBV2 and TRBJ1-6; no clear D gene. The CDR3 length is 12 residues. From germline, CDR1 is SNHLY and CDR2 FYNNEI. The V end lost 6 bases, the J end lost 10 bases, and 10 bases lay between the germline ends. CDR3 nucleotides: TGTGCCAGCAGGGCTTTCGAATCACCCCTCCACTTT. Translating gives CASRAFESPLHF.

This clonotype was seen a handful of times. The V call is TRBV20-1, the J call TRBJ2-6; D call uncertain. V shed 6 bases and J shed 1 base, with 7 bases lying between them. The CDR3 is made up of 13 amino acids. Germline CDR1 and CDR2: DFQATT and SNEGSKA (reference sequence). CDR3 DNA sequence: TGCAGTGCGCCGCATTCTGGGGCCAACGTCCTGACTTTC. This encodes CSAPHSGANVLTF.

This clonotype has a handful of counts. The chain links TRBV6-1 to TRBJ2-1, with 10 bases matching TRBD1. Unmatched junction bases numbered 5, after V lost 7 bases and J lost 2 bases. From germline, CDR1 is MNHNS and CDR2 SASEGT. CDR3 length equals 15 residues. CDR3 bases: TGTGCCAGCACCAGGGACAGGGGTACCTACAATGAGCAGTTCTTC. Residues: CASTRDRGTYNEQFF.

This clonotype was counted many times. The chain links TRBV12-3 or TRBV12-4 to TRBJ2-5; TRBD2 is a possible D gene (5 bases). The V and J ends lost 5 bases and 4 bases respectively, with 17 bases between them. The CDR3 totals 15 residues. The CDR3 DNA follows: TGTGCCAGCAGTCGCGGCGAGGGATCTATAGAGACCCAGTACTTC. Its protein is CASSRGEGSIETQYF.

This clonotype was seen more than once but under ten times. The gene calls are TRBV7-2 and TRBJ2-3, with D tentatively TRBD1 (6 bases). Germline CDR1 SGHTA, CDR2 FQGNSA. V was cut by 8 bases and J by 0 bases, with 15 bases left in between. This CDR3 is 15 amino acids long. The CDR3 region is CASDSRDTSTDTQYF. The DNA for the CDR3 is TGTGCCAGCGACAGCAGGGACACTAGCACAGATACGCAGTATTTT.

This clonotype has more than one count but fewer than ten. The chain is built from TRBV5-1 and TRBJ2-7; D remains ambiguous. Trimming removed 2 bases at V and 5 bases at J, with 8 bases between. This CDR3 spans 12 amino acids. Germline-derived CDR1 and CDR2 are SGHRS and YFSETQ. DNA of the CDR3: TGCGCCAGCAGCTTTCACAATCACGAGCAGTACGTC. Its protein is CASSFHNHEQYV.

In its sample, this clonotype was seen a few times. This sequence joins TRBV5-1 and TRBJ2-7, with D tentatively TRBD1 or TRBD2 (5 bases each). There are 13 residues in the CDR3. Germline-derived CDR1 and CDR2 are SGHRS and YFSETQ. The V and J ends lost 3 bases and 7 bases respectively, with 14 bases between them. The DNA of the CDR3 is TGCGCCAGCAGCTGGGACGGTACCCCGGAGCAGTACTTC. It translates to CASSWDGTPEQYF.

The chain carries TRBV12-3 or TRBV12-4 and TRBJ2-1; 11 nucleotides line up with TRBD2. This CDR3 spans 17 amino acids. V shed 3 bases and J 6 bases; nucleotides not matched to a gene: 10. This CDR3 is CASSFGTSGSLGNEQFF. The CDR3 DNA is TGTGCCAGCAGTTTTGGGACTAGCGGCTCTTTGGGCAATGAGCAGTTCTTC.

In its sample, this clonotype was seen many times. This rearrangement joins TRBV20-1 to TRBJ2-4; 8 bases agree with TRBD2. CDR3 length equals 16 residues. Per the germline V gene, CDR1 is DFQATT and CDR2 is SNEGSKA (reference sequence). In DNA, the CDR3 is TGCAGCGCGAGTGGGCGGGAGGTCGGGTCTACGGACATTCAGTACTTC. Residues: CSASGREVGSTDIQYF.

This clonotype was counted ten times or more. The rearrangement uses TRBV10-3 and TRBJ2-7, with a possible D match to TRBD1 (6 bases). This CDR3 spans 15 amino acids. Germline loops: CDR1 ENHRY, CDR2 SYGVKD. V was clipped by 3 bases and J by 0 bases, with 12 bases between them. CDR3 in amino acids: CAISDATGNSYEQYV. Here the CDR3 DNA reads TGTGCCATCAGTGACGCGACAGGAAACTCCTACGAGCAGTACGTC.

This clonotype was counted many times. The genes are TRBV20-1 and TRBJ1-2, with 7 bases matching TRBD1. Germline assignment: CDR1 DFQATT and CDR2 SNEGSKA (reference sequence). The CDR3 has 14 amino acids. V trimming: 6 bases; J trimming: 6 bases; junction bases outside the gene matches: 13. CDR3 sequence: CSAEGTAEVHGYTF. Here the CDR3 DNA reads TGCAGTGCCGAGGGGACAGCTGAAGTTCATGGCTACACCTTC.

This clonotype was seen at least ten times. V and J are TRBV7-6 and TRBJ2-1; 9 nucleotides line up with TRBD2. CDR3 size: 14 residues. V gave up 5 bases and J gave up 7 bases; unmatched junction bases: 6. Germline assignment: CDR1 SGHVS and CDR2 FNYEAQ. The CDR3 loop reads CASSILAGRNEQFF. The CDR3 DNA is TGTGCCAGCAGCATACTAGCGGGCCGAAATGAGCAGTTCTTC.

This clonotype was seen ten or more times. The chain couples TRBV20-1 to TRBJ2-3; 8 bases are a match to TRBD2. CDR3 length equals 18 residues. The junction had 14 bases not matched to a gene; V was cut back by 1 base and J by 2 bases. Looked up from germline, CDR1 is DFQATT and CDR2 is SNEGSKA (reference sequence). CDR3 nucleotides: TGCAGTGCTAGAGGTGGGGGTTGGGTAGCGGGATTCACAGATACGCAGTATTTT. As protein: CSARGGGWVAGFTDTQYF.

This rearrangement joins TRBV19 to TRBJ1-5; D not resolved. Looked up from germline, CDR1 is LNHDA and CDR2 is SQIVND (reference sequence). The ends were cut back, 5 bases at V and 4 bases at J, with 9 bases in the middle. This CDR3 has 13 amino acids. The CDR3 loop reads CASSLADNQPQHF. The CDR3 DNA is TGTGCCAGTAGTCTCGCAGATAATCAGCCCCAGCATTTT.

This clonotype was detected only a few times. The V gene is TRBV10-1, the J gene TRBJ2-1; unclear D gene. The CDR3 is made up of 18 amino acids. Deletions cut 0 bases from V and 2 bases from J, with 17 bases between. Germline CDR1 WNHNN, CDR2 SYGVQD (reference sequence). The CDR3 nucleotides are TGCGCCAGCAGTGAGTCGACGGGCAGATCCATCACCTACAATGAGCAGTTCTTC. It is translated as CASSESTGRSITYNEQFF.

This clonotype has a count of ten or more. V and J are TRBV13 and TRBJ2-1, with D possibly called TRBD1 or TRBD2 (5 bases each). Deletions cut 5 bases from V and 9 bases from J, with 14 bases between. Germline V gene lookup returns CDR1 PRHDT and CDR2 FYEKMQ (reference sequence). This CDR3 comprises 13 residues. The CDR3 region is CASSPRPGTEQFF. The CDR3 DNA follows: TGTGCCAGCAGCCCAAGACCTGGGACTGAGCAGTTCTTC.

With regard to this clonotype: Being one base from a much bigger clone, this may be a read error. The chain is built from TRBV18 and TRBJ1-2; the D is unclear. The CDR3 loop spans 14 amino acids. From germline, CDR1 is KGHSH and CDR2 LQKENI. V dropped 2 bases and J dropped 5 bases, with 12 bases sitting between them. The CDR3 loop reads CASSPMADTYGYTF. The CDR3, as DNA: TGTGCCAGCTCACCAATGGCAGACACTTATGGCTACACCTTC.

In its sample, this clonotype was seen many times. The CDR3 nucleotides read TGTGCCAGCTGCTCTAGCGGGAACACAGATACGCAGTATTTT. Residues: CASCSSGNTDTQYF. The chain employs TRBV7-9 and TRBJ2-3, with 9 bases matching TRBD2. The V and J ends lost 8 bases and 2 bases, in that order; junction bases with no gene match: 5. CDR1 is SEHNR and CDR2 is FQNEAQ in the germline V gene (reference sequence). The CDR3 loop spans 14 amino acids.

The CDR3 spells CASSLGGGVFSSGNENIQYF. CDR3 in DNA: TGTGCCAGCAGCTTAGGGGGCGGTGTTTTCTCTAGCGGGAATGAAAACATTCAGTACTTC. This sequence joins TRBV13 and TRBJ2-4; TRBD2 aligns across 9 bases. V was pared by 0 bases and J by 5 bases, with 17 bases of the junction left unmatched. The germline V gene has CDR1 PRHDT and CDR2 FYEKMQ (reference sequence). CDR3 length: 20 residues.

This clonotype showed up many times. V gene TRBV6-1 combines with J gene TRBJ1-1; D might be TRBD1 (5 bases). Trimming pared 5 bases from V and 4 bases from J, leaving 23 bases between. The germline V gene has CDR1 MNHNS and CDR2 SASEGT. This CDR3 contains 17 residues. The CDR3 DNA is TGTGCCAGCAGTCCCGGGACGAGAGGGGTCGACGGCACTGAAGCTTTCTTT. This gives the protein CASSPGTRGVDGTEAFF.

This chain joins TRBV12-5 and TRBJ2-2, with TRBD1 identical over 7 bases. The length of the CDR3 is 16 residues. The V segment lost 3 bases and the J segment 2 bases; nucleotides outside the gene matches: 6. Per germline, CDR1 LGHNT and CDR2 FRNRAP. The CDR3 DNA is TGTGCTAGTGGTTTTCAGACAGGGCGAAACACCGGGGAGCTGTTTTTT. It specifies CASGFQTGRNTGELFF.

This clonotype was detected many times. This chain links TRBV10-3 with TRBJ2-3; 12 nucleotides match TRBD2. This CDR3 spans 17 amino acids. The germline gives CDR1 ENHRY, CDR2 SYGVKD. V shed 0 bases, J shed 3 bases, and the junction held 4 bases outside the gene matches. For the CDR3, the DNA is TGTGCCATCAGTGAGTCCGGACTAGCGGGACTAACAGATACGCAGTATTTT. Translated: CAISESGLAGLTDTQYF.

This clonotype was found many times. The chain uses TRBV30 and TRBJ1-2; D perhaps matches TRBD1 (5 bases). The CDR3 contains 12 residues. Trimming pared 8 bases from V and 3 bases from J, leaving 13 bases between. The V gene's germline CDR1 is GTSNPN and CDR2 SVGIG (reference sequence). CDR3 loop: CAGPGLDYGYTF. In DNA form, the CDR3 reads TGTGCCGGACCGGGACTTGACTATGGCTACACCTTC. Full variable domain (remainder filled in from reference TRBV30 and TRBJ1-2): SQTIHQWPATLVQPVGSPLSLECTVEGTSNPNLYWYRQAAGRGLQLLFYSVGIGQISSEVPQNLSASRPQDRQFILSSKKLLLSDSGFYLCAGPGLDYGYTFGSGTRLTVV.

Only a few counts were recorded for this clonotype. J is TRBJ2-7 and V is TRBV5-1, with a tentative D call TRBD2 (5 bases). V lost 2 bases to trimming and J lost 5 bases, with 14 bases between them. The CDR3 covers 14 residues. In germline, CDR1 is SGHRS, CDR2 YFSETQ. The CDR3 spells CASSFQDLSNEQYF. CDR3 nucleotide sequence: TGCGCCAGCAGCTTCCAGGACTTGTCTAACGAGCAGTACTTC.